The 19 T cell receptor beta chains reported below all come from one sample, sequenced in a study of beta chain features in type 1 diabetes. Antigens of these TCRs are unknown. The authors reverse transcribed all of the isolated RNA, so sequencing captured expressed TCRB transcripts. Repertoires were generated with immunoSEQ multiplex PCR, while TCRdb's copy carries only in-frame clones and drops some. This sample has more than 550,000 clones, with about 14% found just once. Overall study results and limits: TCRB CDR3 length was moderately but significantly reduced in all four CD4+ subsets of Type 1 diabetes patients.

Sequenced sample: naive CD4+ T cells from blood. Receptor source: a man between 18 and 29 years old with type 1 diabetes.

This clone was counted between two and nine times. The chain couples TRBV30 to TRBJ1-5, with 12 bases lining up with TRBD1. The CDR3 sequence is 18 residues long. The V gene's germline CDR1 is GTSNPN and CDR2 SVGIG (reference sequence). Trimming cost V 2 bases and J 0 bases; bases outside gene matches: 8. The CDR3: CAWSSGTGGRYSNQPQHF. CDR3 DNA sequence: TGTGCCTGGAGTAGCGGGACAGGGGGCAGGTATAGCAATCAGCCCCAGCATTTT.

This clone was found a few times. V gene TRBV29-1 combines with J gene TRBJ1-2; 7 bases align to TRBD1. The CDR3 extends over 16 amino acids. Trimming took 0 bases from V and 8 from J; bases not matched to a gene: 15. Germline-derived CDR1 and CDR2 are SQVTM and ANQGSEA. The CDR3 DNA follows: TGCAGCGTTGAAGATCGGTTGACAGGGAGGCTCGGGGGCTACACCTTC. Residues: CSVEDRLTGRLGGYTF.

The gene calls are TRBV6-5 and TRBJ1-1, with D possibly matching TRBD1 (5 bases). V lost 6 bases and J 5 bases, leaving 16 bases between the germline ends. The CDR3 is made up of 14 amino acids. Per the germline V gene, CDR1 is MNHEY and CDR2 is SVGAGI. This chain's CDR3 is CASRPPGGRTEAFF. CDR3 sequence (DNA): TGTGCCAGCAGGCCTCCTGGGGGGAGGACTGAAGCTTTCTTT.

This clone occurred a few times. For the CDR3, the DNA is TGTGCCAGCAGCTTGGACAGCACAGATACGCAGTATTTT. Translated: CASSLDSTDTQYF. V and J are TRBV5-6 and TRBJ2-3; D not certain. CDR3 length: 13 residues. Germline V gene data show CDR1 as SGHDT and CDR2 as YYEEEE. V was trimmed by 0 bases and J by 0 bases, leaving 2 bases between them.

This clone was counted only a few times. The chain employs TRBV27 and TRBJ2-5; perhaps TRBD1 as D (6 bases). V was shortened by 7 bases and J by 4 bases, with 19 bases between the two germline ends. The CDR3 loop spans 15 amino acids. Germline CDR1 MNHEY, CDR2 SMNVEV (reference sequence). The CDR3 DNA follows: TGTGCCAGCACTCGGACAGAAACTTGGCGAGAGACCCAGTACTTC. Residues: CASTRTETWRETQYF.

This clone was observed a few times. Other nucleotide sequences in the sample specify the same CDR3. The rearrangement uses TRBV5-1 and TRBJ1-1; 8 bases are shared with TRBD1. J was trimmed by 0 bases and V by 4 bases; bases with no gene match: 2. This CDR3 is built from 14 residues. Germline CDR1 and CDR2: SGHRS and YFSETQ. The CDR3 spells CASSRQGLNTEAFF. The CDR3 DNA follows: TGCGCCAGCAGCCGACAGGGGTTGAACACTGAAGCTTTCTTT.

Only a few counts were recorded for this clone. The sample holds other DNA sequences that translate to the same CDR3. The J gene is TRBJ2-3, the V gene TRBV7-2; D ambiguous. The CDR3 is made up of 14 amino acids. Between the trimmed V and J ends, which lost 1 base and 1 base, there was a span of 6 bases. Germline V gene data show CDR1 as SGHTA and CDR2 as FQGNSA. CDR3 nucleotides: TGTGCCAGCAGCTTAGGTGCAGGCACAGATACGCAGTATTTT. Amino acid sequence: CASSLGAGTDTQYF.

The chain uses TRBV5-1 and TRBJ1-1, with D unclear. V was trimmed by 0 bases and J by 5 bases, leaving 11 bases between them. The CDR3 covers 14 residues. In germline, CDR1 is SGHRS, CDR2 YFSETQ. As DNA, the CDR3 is TGCGCCAGCAGCTTGGGGCAGGTGAGGACTGAAGCTTTCTTT. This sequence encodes CASSLGQVRTEAFF.

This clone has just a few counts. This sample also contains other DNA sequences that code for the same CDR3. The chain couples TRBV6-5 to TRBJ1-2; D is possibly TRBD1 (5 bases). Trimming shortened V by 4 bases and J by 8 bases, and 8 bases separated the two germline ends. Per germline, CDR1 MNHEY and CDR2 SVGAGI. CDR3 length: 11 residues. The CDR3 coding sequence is TGTGCCAGCAGTTCAGGGTACGGCTACACCTTC. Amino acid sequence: CASSSGYGYTF.

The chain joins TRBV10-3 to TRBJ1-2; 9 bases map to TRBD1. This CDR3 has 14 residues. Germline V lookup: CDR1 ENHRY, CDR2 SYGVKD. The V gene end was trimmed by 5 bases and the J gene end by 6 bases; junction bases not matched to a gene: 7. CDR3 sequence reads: CAISRDREVDGYTF. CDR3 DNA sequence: TGTGCCATCAGTAGGGACAGGGAAGTAGATGGCTACACCTTC.

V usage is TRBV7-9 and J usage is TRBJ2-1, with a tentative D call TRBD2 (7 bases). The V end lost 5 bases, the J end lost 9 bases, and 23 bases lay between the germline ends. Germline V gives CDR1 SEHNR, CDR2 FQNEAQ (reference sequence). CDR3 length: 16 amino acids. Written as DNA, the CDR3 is TGTGCCAGCAGCCCCCTCCCGGGGGGCGGTGGAGGTGAGCAGTTCTTC. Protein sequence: CASSPLPGGGGGEQFF.

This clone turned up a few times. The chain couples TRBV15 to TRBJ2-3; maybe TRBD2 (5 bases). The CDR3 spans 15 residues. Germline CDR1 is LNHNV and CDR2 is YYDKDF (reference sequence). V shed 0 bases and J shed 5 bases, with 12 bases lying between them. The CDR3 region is CATSRDSASRDTQYF. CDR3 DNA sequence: TGTGCCACCAGCAGAGATAGTGCTAGCCGAGATACGCAGTATTTT. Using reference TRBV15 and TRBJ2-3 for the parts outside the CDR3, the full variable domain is DAMVIQNPRYQVTQFGKPVTLSCSQTLNHNVMYWYQQKSSQAPKLLFHYYDKDFNNEADTPDNFQSRRPNTSFCFLDIRSPGLGDTAMYLCATSRDSASRDTQYFGPGTRLTVL.

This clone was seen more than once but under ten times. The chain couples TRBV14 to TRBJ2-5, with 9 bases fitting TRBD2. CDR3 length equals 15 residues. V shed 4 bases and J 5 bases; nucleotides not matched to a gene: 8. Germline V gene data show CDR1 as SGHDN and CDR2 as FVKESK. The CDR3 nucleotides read TGTGCCAGCAGCCCCATAGCGGGAGCTAGGGAGACCCAGTACTTC. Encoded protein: CASSPIAGARETQYF.

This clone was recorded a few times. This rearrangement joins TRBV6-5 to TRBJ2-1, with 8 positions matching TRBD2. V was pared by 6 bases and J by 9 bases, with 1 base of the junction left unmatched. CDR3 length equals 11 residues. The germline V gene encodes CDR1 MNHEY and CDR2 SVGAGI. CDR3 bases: TGTGCCAGCAGAGCGGGAGTTGAGCAGTTCTTC. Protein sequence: CASRAGVEQFF.

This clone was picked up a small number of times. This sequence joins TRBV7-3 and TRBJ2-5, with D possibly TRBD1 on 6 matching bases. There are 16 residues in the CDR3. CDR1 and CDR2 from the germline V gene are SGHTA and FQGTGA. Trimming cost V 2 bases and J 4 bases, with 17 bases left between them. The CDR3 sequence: CASSLSSGQGRETQYF. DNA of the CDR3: TGTGCCAGCAGCTTATCCTCAGGGCAGGGGAGAGAGACCCAGTACTTC.

CDR3 bases: TGTGCCAGCGGGATCACCACCGGGGAGCTGTTTTTT. Translating it yields CASGITTGELFF. V gene TRBV7-2 combines with J gene TRBJ2-2; no definite D call. Trimming took 8 bases from V and 4 from J, leaving 8 bases between them. From germline, CDR1 is SGHTA and CDR2 FQGNSA. The CDR3 loop spans 12 amino acids.

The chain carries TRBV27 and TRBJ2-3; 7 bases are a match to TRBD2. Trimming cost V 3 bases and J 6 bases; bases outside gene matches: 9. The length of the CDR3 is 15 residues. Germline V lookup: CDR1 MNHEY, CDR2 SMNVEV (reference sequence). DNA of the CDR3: TGTGCCAGCAGTTTTAAAGCGGGACGATGGGATACGCAGTATTTT. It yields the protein CASSFKAGRWDTQYF.

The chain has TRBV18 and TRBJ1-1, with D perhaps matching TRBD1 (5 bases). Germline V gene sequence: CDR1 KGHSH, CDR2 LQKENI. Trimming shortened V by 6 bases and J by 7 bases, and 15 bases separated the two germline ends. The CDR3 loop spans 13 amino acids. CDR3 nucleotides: TGTGCCAGCTCCCGTGGGGGGGAGATTGAAGCTTTCTTT. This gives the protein CASSRGGEIEAFF.

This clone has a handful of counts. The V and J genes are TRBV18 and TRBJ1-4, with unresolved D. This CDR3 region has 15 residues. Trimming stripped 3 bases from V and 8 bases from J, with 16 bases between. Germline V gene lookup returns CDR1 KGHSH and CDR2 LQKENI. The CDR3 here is CASSPFRAGGEKLFF. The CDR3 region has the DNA TGTGCCAGCTCACCTTTCCGGGCCGGTGGAGAAAAACTGTTTTTT.